The 26 T cell receptor beta chains below come from one sample, sequenced in a study of blood T cells in healthy people across ages. A second about 6 to 11 cycle PCR used barcoded and J-beta primers. In TCRdb, the 5' RACE reads were re-called with MiXCR into one record per CDR3 protein. The table records under 2 million distinct CDR3 sequences, about 35% of them present only once. The specimen sequenced was blood. These receptors were collected from a woman in her twenties or thirties in good health.

J is TRBJ2-5 and V is TRBV30; the match to TRBD2 covers 7 bases. J was trimmed by 0 bases and V by 3 bases; bases with no gene match: 4. There are 14 residues in the CDR3. Germline values: CDR1 GTSNPN, CDR2 SVGIG (reference sequence). The CDR3 coding sequence is TGTGCCTGGAGCCTTGGACTAGACCAAGAGACCCAGTACTTC. Translating it yields CAWSLGLDQETQYF.

CDR3 in DNA: TGCAGTACTGGGCAAAGGACAGGGGGATTCGTTGGCTACACCTTC. Translated, it gives CSTGQRTGGFVGYTF. The chain joins TRBV20-1 to TRBJ1-2; 10 bases match TRBD1. The CDR3 contains 15 residues. With V trimmed by 8 bases and J by 7 bases, 16 bases remained unmatched. Germline-derived CDR1 and CDR2 are DFQATT and SNEGSKA (reference sequence).

This rearrangement joins TRBV7-9 to TRBJ2-5; D is undetermined. The V and J ends lost 3 bases and 4 bases respectively, with 18 bases between them. The germline V gene has CDR1 SEHNR and CDR2 FQNEAQ (reference sequence). The CDR3 loop spans 16 amino acids. CDR3 amino acids: CASSFYGLLVRETQYF. The CDR3 nucleotides are TGTGCCAGCAGCTTCTACGGTCTCCTCGTCCGAGAGACCCAGTACTTC. Variable domain in full (rest from reference TRBV7-9 and TRBJ2-5): DTGVSQNPRHKITKRGQNVTFRCDPISEHNRLYWYRQTLGQGPEFLTYFQNEAQLEKSRLLSDRFSAERPKGSFSTLEIQRTEQGDSAMYLCASSFYGLLVRETQYFGPGTRLLVL.

This rearrangement joins TRBV3-1 to TRBJ2-7; either TRBD1 or TRBD2 may fit D (5 bases each). The V gene lost 0 bases and the J gene lost 0 bases, with 18 bases spanning the gap. The CDR3 covers 18 residues. Germline V gene data show CDR1 as LGHDT and CDR2 as YNNKEL (reference sequence). In DNA, the CDR3 is TGTGCCAGCAGCCAAGAGGCACCCGGGACGACGAGCTCCTACGAGCAGTACTTC. This sequence encodes CASSQEAPGTTSSYEQYF.

CDR3 in amino acids: CASSRLAGGPRETQYF. DNA for the CDR3: TGTGCCAGCAGCCGCCTAGCGGGAGGGCCTAGGGAGACCCAGTACTTC. The chain joins TRBV21-1 to TRBJ2-5; the table calls TRBD2, which could not be checked here. TRBV21-1 is marked as a pseudogene. The CDR3 has 16 amino acids.

This clonotype has ten or more counts. This chain uses TRBV7-2 with TRBJ2-3, with 9 bases aligning to TRBD2. This CDR3 has 15 residues. Trimming removed 5 bases from V and 1 base from J; junction bases left unmatched: 4. CDR1 is SGHTA, CDR2 FQGNSA, per germline. CDR3 protein: CASSVSGSRTDTQYF. In DNA form, the CDR3 reads TGTGCCAGCAGCGTTAGCGGGAGCCGCACAGATACGCAGTATTTT.

This clonotype was counted a few times. This sequence joins TRBV27 and TRBJ2-5, with D unclear. V lost 5 bases and J 5 bases, leaving 15 bases between the germline ends. Looked up from germline, CDR1 is MNHEY and CDR2 is SMNVEV (reference sequence). CDR3 size: 14 residues. CDR3 bases: TGTGCCAGCAGTCCTCGGACCCCGCGGGAGACCCAGTACTTC. Its protein is CASSPRTPRETQYF.

Regarding this clonotype: At one of its ends the junction is not consistent with the germline gene, which may arise from a read error. V is TRBV20-1 and J is TRBJ2-3, with D possibly TRBD1 on 5 matching bases. The CDR3 contains 14 residues. Germline CDR1 is DFQATT and CDR2 is SNEGSKA (reference sequence). The CDR3 region has the DNA TGCGGTGCTAGAGATCCACAGGGCACAGATACGCAGTATTTT. Protein: CGARDPQGTDTQYF.

This clonotype has only a few counts. The chain has TRBV7-3 and TRBJ2-3; D not resolved. CDR1 is SGHTA, CDR2 FQGTGA, per germline. This CDR3 has 15 residues. V shed 1 base and J shed 3 bases, with 11 bases lying between them. The CDR3 sequence: CASSLRGFGTDTQYF. The CDR3 coding sequence is TGTGCCAGCAGCTTAAGGGGATTTGGGACAGATACGCAGTATTTT. Drawing the rest from reference TRBV7-3 and TRBJ2-3, the complete variable domain is GAGVSQTPSNKVTEKGKYVELRCDPISGHTALYWYRQSLGQGPEFLIYFQGTGAADDSGLPNDRFFAVRPEGSVSTLKIQRTERGDSAVYLCASSLRGFGTDTQYFGPGTRLTVL.

The CDR3 loop is CASSLQVDTQYF. CDR3 bases: TGTGCCAGCAGCCTCCAGGTAGATACGCAGTATTTT. This chain links TRBV14 with TRBJ2-3; D gene ambiguous. Trimming took 4 bases from V and 5 from J, leaving 7 bases between them. Germline V gene data show CDR1 as SGHDN and CDR2 as FVKESK. The length of the CDR3 is 12 residues.

This clonotype was observed a few times. A read error may be the cause here, since a much bigger clone is one base away. The chain carries TRBV12-3 or TRBV12-4 and TRBJ1-5; no clear D gene. Trimming removed 7 bases at V and 7 bases at J, with 11 bases between. This CDR3 has 12 amino acids. The CDR3 coding sequence is TGTGCCAGCATTCCCCGGCGGCAGCCCCAGCATTTT. Translating gives CASIPRRQPQHF.

This clonotype has only a few counts. V is TRBV20-1 and J is TRBJ2-3; 12 nucleotides agree with TRBD2. The CDR3 sequence is 15 residues long. The trim removed 5 bases at V and 1 base at J, leaving 4 bases unmatched. The germline V gene encodes CDR1 DFQATT and CDR2 SNEGSKA (reference sequence). The CDR3, as DNA: TGCAGTGCTGCCAGACTAGCGGGAGGCACAGATACGCAGTATTTT. Translation gives CSAARLAGGTDTQYF.

The chain is built from TRBV5-6 and TRBJ2-7, with 11 bases fitting TRBD2. The V and J ends lost 0 bases and 4 bases, in that order; junction bases with no gene match: 6. The V gene's germline CDR1 is SGHDT and CDR2 YYEEEE. The length of the CDR3 is 16 residues. CDR3 nucleotide sequence: TGTGCCAGCAGCTTGGGCGCGGGACTAGCGGTATACGAGCAGTACTTC. Amino acids: CASSLGAGLAVYEQYF.

The chain uses TRBV3-1 and TRBJ2-7; 9 bases are shared with TRBD1. The length of the CDR3 is 15 residues. Germline V lookup: CDR1 LGHDT, CDR2 YNNKEL (reference sequence). The V gene end was trimmed by 2 bases and the J gene end by 6 bases; junction bases not matched to a gene: 8. The CDR3: CASSQRGDREGEQYV. In DNA form, the CDR3 reads TGTGCCAGCAGCCAAAGAGGGGACAGGGAGGGCGAGCAGTACGTC.

For this clonotype: A junction end diverges from the germline sequence, so it may reflect a read error. The chain couples TRBV9 to TRBJ2-1; tentatively, D is TRBD2 (7 bases). The CDR3 sequence is 19 residues long. Germline CDR1 SGDLS, CDR2 YYNGEE. The CDR3 region is CASSVGGGGRQAAYNEQFF. As DNA, the CDR3 is TGTGCAAGCAGCGTAGGAGGGGGGGGGAGACAGGCGGCCTACAATGAGCAGTTCTTC.

A few counts support this clonotype. V is TRBV9 and J is TRBJ2-7; TRBD2 matches at 9 bases. There are 13 residues in the CDR3. The ends lost 3 bases at V and 6 bases at J; junction bases unmatched: 4. CDR1 is SGDLS, CDR2 YYNGEE, per germline. This CDR3 is CASSGSGRGEQYF. The CDR3 DNA reads as TGTGCCAGCAGCGGTAGCGGGAGAGGCGAGCAGTACTTC.

This clonotype was detected only a few times. The chain couples TRBV9 to TRBJ2-7; 7 bases align to TRBD2. Germline V CDR1 and CDR2: SGDLS, YYNGEE. Germline trimming cut 2 bases from V and 3 bases from J; bases unmatched to any gene: 8. The CDR3 is 15 amino acids. The CDR3 sequence: CASSVTGTNLYEQYF. The CDR3, as DNA: TGTGCCAGCAGCGTCACCGGGACTAATCTCTACGAGCAGTACTTC.

This clonotype was seen a single time. The rearrangement uses TRBV20-1 and TRBJ1-2; 11 nucleotides match TRBD1. The CDR3 is 15 residues long. Germline trimming cut 5 bases from V and 2 bases from J; bases unmatched to any gene: 7. The germline V gene encodes CDR1 DFQATT and CDR2 SNEGSKA (reference sequence). The CDR3, as DNA: TGCAGTGCTGGCCAGGGGGACAGGGGGAACTATGGCTACACCTTC. It specifies CSAGQGDRGNYGYTF.

The rearrangement links TRBV28 to TRBJ2-7, with no clear D. Germline CDR1 MDHEN, CDR2 SYDVKM. This CDR3 is 14 amino acids long. Between the trimmed V and J ends, which lost 5 bases and 5 bases, there was a span of 16 bases. CDR3 protein: CASSPMTGIDEQYF. CDR3 nucleotides: TGTGCCAGCAGTCCGATGACTGGGATCGACGAGCAGTACTTC.

This chain joins TRBV29-1 and TRBJ2-2; tentatively, D is TRBD1 or TRBD2 (6 bases each). V gave up 7 bases and J gave up 5 bases, with 17 bases separating them. The CDR3 is 14 residues long. Germline V gene lookup returns CDR1 SQVTM and CDR2 ANQGSEA. CDR3 sequence reads: CSARPRRGTGELFF. In DNA form, the CDR3 reads TGCAGCGCCAGACCCAGGAGGGGGACCGGGGAGCTGTTTTTT.

Comments on this clonotype: This may arise from a read error, as a much more abundant clone is one base away. Since the CDR3 does not end with the conserved phenylalanine or tryptophan, this likely comes from a read error. The chain is built from TRBV4-1 and TRBJ1-5; D remains unclear. Germline assignment: CDR1 MGHRA and CDR2 YSYEKL. V dropped 0 bases and J dropped 1 base, with 1 base sitting between them. The CDR3 has 13 amino acids. The CDR3 is CASSQESNQPQHC. In nucleotides, the CDR3 is TGCGCCAGCAGCCAAGAAAGCAATCAGCCCCAGCATTGT.

This clonotype was detected a few times. This rearrangement joins TRBV7-2 to TRBJ2-3; weak D call: TRBD2 (6 bases). Per germline, CDR1 SGHTA and CDR2 FQGNSA. The length of the CDR3 is 14 residues. The V end lost 4 bases, the J end lost 5 bases, and 13 bases lay between the germline ends. Here the CDR3 reads CASSSRGVKDTQYF. CDR3 coding DNA: TGTGCCAGCAGCTCCCGCGGGGTCAAAGATACGCAGTATTTT.

In its sample, this clonotype was seen a few times. The chain has TRBV5-1 and TRBJ2-5; D may correspond to TRBD1 or TRBD2 (7 bases each). CDR3 size: 10 residues. CDR1 is SGHRS and CDR2 is YFSETQ in the germline V gene. With 9 bases removed from V and 11 bases from J, the gap between germline ends came to 14 bases. CDR3 region: CATPGGVQYF. CDR3 sequence (DNA): TGCGCCACCCCAGGGGGGGTTCAGTACTTC.

In this sample, this clonotype turned up once. A much bigger clone sits one base away, suggesting this may be a read error. Because the CDR3's place on the DNA is in doubt, the DNA is left out and the CDR3 is given as listed by TCRdb. This chain uses TRBV29-1 with TRBJ2-6; the table's D call TRBD1 went unverified against the DNA. Inclusive of both ends, the CDR3 amounts to 15 amino acids. Germline assignment: CDR1 SQVTM and CDR2 ANQGSEA. The CDR3 sequence: CSARDWGAGANVPTF.

This chain joins TRBV6-1 and TRBJ2-5; 7 nucleotides line up with TRBD2. This CDR3 is 14 amino acids long. CDR1 is MNHNS and CDR2 is SASEGT in the germline V gene. The V and J ends lost 6 bases and 5 bases, in that order; junction bases with no gene match: 9. CDR3 region: CASSPGLPWETQYF. The CDR3 bases are TGTGCCAGCAGCCCGGGACTACCATGGGAGACCCAGTACTTC.

V usage is TRBV7-9 and J usage is TRBJ1-2; unclear D gene. The V gene lost 1 base and the J gene lost 7 bases, with 13 bases spanning the gap. CDR1 is SEHNR and CDR2 is FQNEAQ in the germline V gene (reference sequence). The CDR3 sequence is 14 residues long. The CDR3 sequence: CASSLEIGSGGYTF. The CDR3 DNA reads TGTGCCAGCAGCTTAGAGATAGGGAGTGGTGGCTACACCTTC.